The 14 T cell receptor beta chains in this list originate from one sample, sequenced in a study of blood T cell repertoires in COVID-19. Here immunoSEQ multiplex PCR was the method, and the copy in TCRdb shows in-frame clones only, minus some. The sample holds fewer than 300,000 clones, more than 65% seen once. What was sequenced was peripheral blood. These receptors were collected from a young woman with acute or convalescent COVID-19.

The chain has TRBV5-1 and TRBJ2-7; TRBD1 matches at 7 bases. Germline V gene data show CDR1 as SGHRS and CDR2 as YFSETQ. The ends lost 5 bases at V and 0 bases at J; junction bases unmatched: 8. The CDR3 is 15 amino acids. The DNA of the CDR3 is TGCGCCAGCAGACAGCCGGGACAGAGCTCCTACGAGCAGTACTTC. It is translated as CASRQPGQSSYEQYF.

This chain uses TRBV28 with TRBJ2-7; D may be TRBD2 (6 bases). The V end was cut by 8 bases, the J end by 11 bases, with 13 bases between. CDR3 length: 10 residues. CDR1 is MDHEN, CDR2 SYDVKM, per germline. This CDR3 reads CASHGLTEYF. The CDR3 DNA reads TGTGCCAGCCACGGACTAACCGAGTACTTC.

The V and J genes are TRBV11-2 and TRBJ2-7, with 8 bases matching TRBD2. The germline V gene encodes CDR1 SGHAT and CDR2 FQNNGV. The V segment lost 5 bases and the J segment 6 bases; nucleotides outside the gene matches: 12. There are 15 residues in the CDR3. The CDR3 reads CASSRGASGLREQYF. The CDR3 bases are TGTGCCAGCAGCCGAGGGGCTAGCGGGCTCCGCGAGCAGTACTTC.

The chain is built from TRBV15 and TRBJ2-1; the D is unclear. The CDR3 is 12 residues long. Germline V lookup: CDR1 LNHNV, CDR2 YYDKDF (reference sequence). Trimming took 0 bases from V and 13 from J, leaving 10 bases between them. CDR3 amino acids: CATSRDGAIQFF. The DNA for the CDR3 is TGTGCCACCAGCAGAGATGGAGCAATACAGTTCTTC.

The chain employs TRBV15 and TRBJ2-7; D uncertain. Germline CDR1 and CDR2: LNHNV and YYDKDF (reference sequence). There are 14 residues in the CDR3. Trimming removed 5 bases at V and 9 bases at J, with 20 bases between. This chain's CDR3 is CATSPRGGFLGQYF. DNA of the CDR3: TGTGCCACCAGCCCACGAGGTGGGTTTCTCGGGCAGTACTTC.

This clone was counted at least ten times. The chain has TRBV19 and TRBJ2-6; TRBD2 aligns across 8 bases. Germline-derived CDR1 and CDR2 are LNHDA and SQIVND (reference sequence). The CDR3 has 17 amino acids. The V and J ends lost 4 bases and 2 bases, in that order; junction bases with no gene match: 7. The CDR3 coding sequence is TGTGCCAGTAGTACACCCCGGCGGGGGGCTGGGGCCAACGTCCTGACTTTC. Amino acid sequence: CASSTPRRGAGANVLTF.

V is TRBV5-1 and J is TRBJ2-2; 9 bases are a match to TRBD1. V was pared by 4 bases and J by 5 bases, with 3 bases of the junction left unmatched. The CDR3 contains 14 residues. Germline V lookup: CDR1 SGHRS, CDR2 YFSETQ. CDR3 DNA: TGCGCCAGCAGCGCAGACAGGGGGACCGGGGAGCTGTTTTTT. Its translation is CASSADRGTGELFF. The full variable domain, in which reference TRBV5-1 and TRBJ2-2 provide the parts outside the CDR3, is KAGVTQTPRYLIKTRGQQVTLSCSPISGHRSVSWYQQTPGQGLQFLFEYFSETQRNKGNFPGRFSGRQFSNSRSEMNVSTLELGDSALYLCASSADRGTGELFFGEGSRLTVL.

This chain joins TRBV13 and TRBJ2-3; TRBD1 matches at 7 bases. V lost 1 base, J lost 4 bases, and 11 bases stayed unmatched. This CDR3 contains 17 residues. Looked up from germline, CDR1 is PRHDT and CDR2 is FYEKMQ (reference sequence). DNA of the CDR3: TGTGCCAGCAGCTTAGTACTAGGGAACAGGGGTTCAGATACGCAGTATTTT. It translates to CASSLVLGNRGSDTQYF.

V is TRBV12-5 and J is TRBJ2-3; 7 bases agree with TRBD2. Looked up from germline, CDR1 is LGHNT and CDR2 is FRNRAP. The CDR3 is 16 amino acids. The ends lost 5 bases at V and 2 bases at J; junction bases unmatched: 10. CDR3: CASGPSPGGYTDTQYF. DNA of the CDR3: TGTGCTAGTGGTCCATCACCGGGAGGATACACAGATACGCAGTATTTT.

The CDR3 DNA follows: TGTGCCAGCAGCCAAGACTTGAACACTGAAGCTTTCTTT. Encoded protein: CASSQDLNTEAFF. The chain has TRBV14 and TRBJ1-1; D unresolved. Germline values: CDR1 SGHDN, CDR2 FVKESK. Trimming took off 0 bases at V and 0 bases at J, with 2 bases between the two ends. CDR3 length: 13 residues.

The sample holds a few counts of this clone. This chain joins TRBV12-3 or TRBV12-4 and TRBJ2-7; TRBD2 agrees at 7 bases. The CDR3 contains 13 residues. With 6 bases clipped from V and 3 bases from J, the junction kept 5 bases outside the gene matches. The CDR3 protein is CASRRLADYEQYF. In nucleotides, the CDR3 is TGTGCCAGCAGGCGACTAGCAGACTACGAGCAGTACTTC.

V and J are TRBV5-6 and TRBJ2-3, with TRBD1 matching 8 bases. CDR1 and CDR2 from the germline V gene are SGHDT and YYEEEE. This CDR3 is built from 16 residues. V shed 0 bases and J 4 bases; nucleotides not matched to a gene: 7. CDR3 region: CASSLGHRGVADTQYF. In DNA, the CDR3 is TGTGCCAGCAGCTTGGGCCACAGGGGGGTAGCAGATACGCAGTATTTT.

The chain links TRBV7-9 to TRBJ2-4; D possibly corresponds to TRBD1 (6 bases). In germline, CDR1 is SEHNR, CDR2 FQNEAQ (reference sequence). The CDR3 length is 16 residues. V lost 5 bases, J lost 0 bases, and 14 bases lay in between. The CDR3 nucleotides read TGTGCCAGCAGCCCTCCGGGACACAGAGCCAAAAACATTCAGTACTTC. It yields the protein CASSPPGHRAKNIQYF.

This rearrangement joins TRBV28 to TRBJ1-2, with no clear D. CDR1 is MDHEN and CDR2 is SYDVKM in the germline V gene. Trimming pared 7 bases from V and 2 bases from J, leaving 14 bases between. The CDR3 runs to 14 residues. Here the CDR3 reads CASTALSENYGYTF. As DNA, the CDR3 is TGTGCCAGCACCGCTCTTAGTGAGAACTATGGCTACACCTTC.